This T cell receptor beta chain came from a study of blood T cell repertoires in COVID-19. From germline, CDR1 is SGHDT and CDR2 YYEEEE. This CDR3 is built from 14 residues. V lost 4 bases and J lost 4, with 14 bases in between. Individuals aged about 18 to 90 years were recruited from 24 US areas. Per the authors' pipeline: Amplification from reference gene primers served as the basis for estimated nucleated cell counts. Generated by immunoSEQ multiplex PCR, the TCRdb table keeps only in-frame clones and is missing some. V, J and clone size derive from that table, while D and trimming were established from the DNA sequence. The sample includes approximately 200,000 clones, about 87% seen only once; the top ten take about 9.3%.

This receptor was taken from a man in his late teens or twenties with acute COVID-19. The chain uses TRBV5-6 and TRBJ1-2, with a weak D call TRBD1 (6 bases). The sample taken for sequencing was PBMCs or T cells enriched from blood (not recorded which). CDR3 protein: CASSLQGGGYGYTF. The CDR3 coding sequence is TGTGCCAGCAGCCTACAGGGCGGTGGCTATGGCTACACCTTC.